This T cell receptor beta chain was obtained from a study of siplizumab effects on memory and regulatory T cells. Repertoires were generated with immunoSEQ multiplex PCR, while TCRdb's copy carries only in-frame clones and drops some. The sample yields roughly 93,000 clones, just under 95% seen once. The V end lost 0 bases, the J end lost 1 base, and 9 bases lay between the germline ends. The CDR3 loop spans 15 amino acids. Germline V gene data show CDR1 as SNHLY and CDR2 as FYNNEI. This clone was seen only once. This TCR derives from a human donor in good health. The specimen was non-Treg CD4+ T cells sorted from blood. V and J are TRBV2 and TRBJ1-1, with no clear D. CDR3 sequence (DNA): TGTGCCAGCAGTGAAGCGTCCCACAGGAACACTGAAGCTTTCTTT. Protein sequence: CASSEASHRNTEAFF.